This TCR beta chain stems from a study of T-cell reconstitution after alpha-beta-depleted transplantation in children. This clonotype was observed a few times. Preparation of the TCRbeta library involved a method that used unique molecular identifiers. TCRdb used MiXCR to reprocess the PCR reads, holding one entry per CDR3 protein. The repertoire consists of hundreds of thousands of distinct CDR3 sequences, with 15% to 20% occurring once and the leading ten covering more than 2.5%. This clonotype was obtained from a human donor who donated a stem cell graft to a child with acute lymphoblastic leukemia. The sequencing here drew on PBMCs from the stem cell graft donor, taken from the stem cell graft.

CDR3 DNA: TGCAGCGTTGAGGACAGGGCCCACACTGAAGCTTTCTTT. Protein: CSVEDRAHTEAFF. The chain recombines TRBV29-1 with TRBJ1-1; 8 nucleotides match TRBD1. Germline V lookup: CDR1 SQVTM, CDR2 ANQGSEA. The CDR3 contains 13 residues. Trimming at V came to 3 bases and at J to 3 bases, leaving 3 bases not matched to a gene. The entire variable domain, with the rest obtained from reference TRBV29-1 and TRBJ1-1, is as follows: SAVISQKPSRDICQRGTSLTIQCQVDSQVTMMFWYRQQPGQSLTLIATANQGSEATYESGFVIDKFPISRPNLTFSTLTVSNMSPEDSSIYLCSVEDRAHTEAFFGQGTRLTVV.